These T cell receptor beta chains were read from a single sample in a study of beta chain features in type 1 diabetes. The assay was immunoSEQ multiplex PCR, and TCRdb's table has in-frame clones only and misses some. The table has under 550,000 clones, about an eighth seen once. The sequencing input was naive CD4+ T cells from blood. The receptors come from a woman younger than 35 in good health. Each CDR3 is given with its conserved first and last residue. Fields, in order: J gene, V gene, clone size, D gene, CDR3 protein, CDR3 DNA. The D gene is left open where the match is weak. Expanded clones get a size class; other rows say once, few or many, or leave the size out.

TRBJ2-1 TRBV15 few - CATSRVRGGSNEQFF TGTGCCACCAGCAGAGTCAGGGGGGGAAGCAATGAGCAGTTCTTC
TRBJ1-1 TRBV7-9 few - CASSLGKNTEAFF TGTGCCAGCAGCTTAGGCAAGAACACTGAAGCTTTCTTT
TRBJ1-1 TRBV20-1 - - CKADEAFF TGCAAAGCAGATGAAGCTTTCTTT
TRBJ2-1 TRBV7-2 - TRBD2 CASSSHQQRGRYNEQFF TGTGCCAGCAGCTCCCATCAACAGCGGGGGCGCTACAATGAGCAGTTCTTC
TRBJ2-3 TRBV5-4 few - CASSTVAASTDTQYF TGTGCCAGCAGCACGGTAGCGGCGAGCACAGATACGCAGTATTTT
TRBJ2-7 TRBV11-3 few TRBD1 CASTPDRGGGQYF TGTGCCAGCACCCCCGACAGGGGCGGTGGGCAGTACTTC
TRBJ2-5 TRBV5-6 few - CASSLTGPPQYF TGTGCCAGCAGCTTGACAGGCCCGCCCCAGTACTTC
TRBJ2-5 TRBV30 few TRBD2 CAWGSGTSETQYF TGTGCCTGGGGGAGCGGGACGTCGGAGACCCAGTACTTC
TRBJ1-5 TRBV9 - - CASSPRPAINNQPQHF TGTGCCAGCAGCCCAAGGCCCGCAATTAACAATCAGCCCCAGCATTTT
TRBJ2-7 TRBV29-1 - TRBD2 CSVAPDGTRLAGVGEQYF TGCAGCGTTGCCCCCGACGGGACAAGACTAGCGGGAGTCGGCGAGCAGTACTTC
TRBJ1-1 TRBV7-3 few - CASSLLGGRNTEAFF TGTGCCAGCAGCTTATTGGGCGGAAGGAACACTGAAGCTTTCTTT
TRBJ2-1 TRBV7-3 few - CASSPTTGNEQFF TGTGCCAGCAGCCCAACCACAGGGAATGAGCAGTTCTTC
TRBJ2-7 TRBV19 - TRBD1 CASTQGQGGVYEQYF TGTGCCAGTACTCAAGGACAGGGTGGAGTCTACGAGCAGTACTTC
TRBJ2-6 TRBV15 - - CATSLLGVLTF TGTGCCACCAGCCTCCTCGGAGTCCTGACTTTC
TRBJ2-1 TRBV15 few - CATSREGASYNEQFF TGTGCCACCAGCAGAGAAGGGGCCTCCTACAATGAGCAGTTCTTC
TRBJ1-6 TRBV5-4 - TRBD1 CASSLGGQYNSPLHF TGTGCCAGCAGCTTGGGGGGACAGTATAATTCACCCCTCCACTTT
TRBJ2-3 TRBV4-3 - TRBD2 CASSRRGGAADTQYF TGCGCCAGCAGCCGACGCGGGGGGGCCGCGGATACGCAGTATTTT
TRBJ1-5 TRBV14 - TRBD1 CASSRTGNQPQHF TGTGCCAGCAGCCGGACAGGGAATCAGCCCCAGCATTTT
TRBJ1-2 TRBV29-1 - TRBD1 CSVVPGQGSNYGYTF TGCAGCGTTGTCCCGGGACAGGGATCTAACTATGGCTACACCTTC
TRBJ2-2 TRBV7-3 few TRBD1 CATRTGPGTGELFF TGTGCCACTCGGACAGGGCCTGGCACCGGGGAGCTGTTTTTT
TRBJ1-4 TRBV5-1 few - CASSYRADATNEKLFF TGCGCCAGCAGCTACAGGGCCGATGCAACTAATGAAAAACTGTTTTTT
TRBJ2-1 TRBV18 - - CASSPPWDTHEQFF TGTGCCAGCTCACCACCTTGGGACACCCATGAGCAGTTCTTC
TRBJ1-5 TRBV6-1 few - CASSGLLNSNQPQHF TGTGCCAGCAGTGGACTCTTGAATAGCAATCAGCCCCAGCATTTT
TRBJ2-7 TRBV25-1 - TRBD2 CASSDSSGLPYEQYF TGTGCCAGCAGTGATTCTTCGGGACTACCCTACGAGCAGTACTTC
TRBJ2-5 TRBV29-1 - TRBD1 CSVVWTGETQYF TGCAGCGTTGTGTGGACAGGAGAGACCCAGTACTTC
TRBJ2-7 TRBV4-3 few - CASSPTPAAGTYEQYF TGCGCCAGCAGCCCGACCCCGGCGGCGGGGACCTACGAGCAGTACTTC
TRBJ2-1 TRBV7-8 - TRBD2 CASGERGATYEQFF TGTGCCAGCGGAGAGCGGGGGGCCACGTATGAGCAGTTCTTC
TRBJ2-7 TRBV6-6 few - CASSYPGTFREQYF TGTGCCAGCAGTTATCCAGGGACATTCCGGGAGCAGTACTTC
TRBJ2-4 TRBV4-1 many - CASSQVTRENIQYF TGCGCCAGCAGCCAAGTTACGAGGGAAAACATTCAGTACTTC
TRBJ1-4 TRBV4-1 - TRBD1 CASSQGGQGYEKLFF TGCGCCAGCAGCCAAGGAGGACAGGGGTATGAAAAACTGTTTTTT
TRBJ2-3 TRBV6-1 - - CASSEGTFGDTQYF TGTGCCAGCAGTGAAGGGACGTTCGGGGATACGCAGTATTTT
TRBJ1-1 TRBV7-2 - - CASSFSEDTEAFF TGTGCCAGCAGCTTCTCCGAAGACACTGAAGCTTTCTTT
TRBJ2-3 TRBV7-9 - - CASSLARGDTQYF TGTGCCAGCAGCTTAGCGCGAGGGGATACGCAGTATTTT
TRBJ2-5 TRBV7-3 few - CASSVDQEETQYF TGTGCCAGCAGCGTTGACCAGGAAGAGACCCAGTACTTC
TRBJ2-3 TRBV18 - - CASSPTSMAAGGTQYF TGTGCCAGCTCACCGACTAGTATGGCCGCCGGGGGTACGCAGTATTTT
TRBJ2-1 TRBV29-1 many - CSVHGGTEQFF TGCAGCGTACACGGGGGCACTGAGCAGTTCTTC
TRBJ1-2 TRBV29-1 - - CSVEGHRDGYGYTF TGCAGCGTTGAGGGGCACAGGGACGGCTATGGCTACACCTTC
TRBJ2-3 TRBV9 - - CASSLRGASTDTQYF TGTGCCAGCAGCCTTAGGGGGGCTAGCACAGATACGCAGTATTTT
TRBJ1-1 TRBV4-3 - - CASSQEVRRVGEAFF TGCGCCAGCAGCCAAGAAGTTCGCAGGGTTGGTGAAGCTTTCTTT
TRBJ2-1 TRBV18 - - CASSHGGGRSYNEQFF TGTGCCAGCTCACACGGAGGTGGGAGGTCCTACAATGAGCAGTTCTTC
TRBJ2-1 TRBV4-1 few - CASSQIGAGPLSEEQFF TGCGCCAGCAGCCAGATAGGAGCGGGCCCACTGTCGGAAGAGCAGTTCTTC
TRBJ2-6 TRBV29-1 few - CSAQGRVSGANVLTF TGCAGCGCCCAAGGGAGAGTCTCCGGGGCCAACGTCCTGACTTTC
TRBJ2-7 TRBV13 - TRBD2 CASSSYPTSAAYEQYF TGTGCCAGCAGCTCCTATCCGACTAGCGCAGCCTACGAGCAGTACTTC
TRBJ1-1 TRBV6-6 - - CASVMNTEAFF TGTGCCAGTGTTATGAACACTGAAGCTTTCTTT
TRBJ2-5 TRBV9 - TRBD2 CASSVAAGRAQETQYF TGTGCCAGCAGCGTAGCCGCGGGGAGGGCACAAGAGACCCAGTACTTC
TRBJ1-2 TRBV14 - TRBD1 CASSQVVSGGLDGYTF TGTGCCAGCAGCCAAGTGGTGTCAGGGGGCTTGGATGGCTACACCTTC
TRBJ2-3 TRBV5-1 - - CASRTGTDTQYF TGCGCCAGCAGGACGGGCACAGATACGCAGTATTTT
TRBJ2-3 TRBV5-1 few - CASSLTPDTQYF TGCGCCAGCAGCTTGACCCCAGATACGCAGTATTTT
TRBJ2-1 TRBV4-3 - TRBD1 CASSQEQGFYNEQFF TGCGCCAGCAGCCAAGAACAGGGGTTTTACAATGAGCAGTTCTTC
TRBJ2-1 TRBV29-1 - - CSVGKSRYNEQFF TGCAGCGTTGGGAAGTCCAGGTACAATGAGCAGTTCTTC
TRBJ2-7 TRBV13 - - CASSLNYEQYF TGTGCCAGCAGTCTTAACTACGAGCAGTACTTC
TRBJ1-5 TRBV11-2 - - CASSLLASGNSNQPQHF TGTGCCAGCAGCCTCCTTGCCTCAGGGAATAGCAATCAGCCCCAGCATTTT
TRBJ2-7 TRBV7-6 few - CAAGGDYEQYF TGTGCCGCGGGCGGAGACTACGAGCAGTACTTC
TRBJ1-1 TRBV14 - - CASSQGGLTEAFF TGTGCCAGCAGCCAGGGAGGGTTGACTGAAGCTTTCTTT
TRBJ2-7 TRBV7-2 - - CASRPQGYYEQYF TGTGCCAGCAGACCACAGGGTTACTACGAGCAGTACTTC
TRBJ2-4 TRBV19 - - CASSIGRAKNIQYF TGTGCCAGTAGTATTGGTAGAGCCAAAAACATTCAGTACTTC
TRBJ2-7 TRBV5-4 few - CASSFSFHYEQYF TGTGCCAGCAGCTTCTCTTTCCACTACGAGCAGTACTTC
TRBJ1-2 TRBV29-1 - - CSVGGAFGYTF TGCAGCGTTGGCGGGGCGTTCGGCTACACCTTC
TRBJ1-1 TRBV9 - - CASSVVISGTAEAFF TGTGCCAGCAGCGTAGTGATTTCAGGGACGGCTGAAGCTTTCTTT
TRBJ2-1 TRBV6-6 - TRBD1 CASRLQGMSNEQFF TGTGCCAGCAGACTACAGGGGATGTCCAATGAGCAGTTCTTC